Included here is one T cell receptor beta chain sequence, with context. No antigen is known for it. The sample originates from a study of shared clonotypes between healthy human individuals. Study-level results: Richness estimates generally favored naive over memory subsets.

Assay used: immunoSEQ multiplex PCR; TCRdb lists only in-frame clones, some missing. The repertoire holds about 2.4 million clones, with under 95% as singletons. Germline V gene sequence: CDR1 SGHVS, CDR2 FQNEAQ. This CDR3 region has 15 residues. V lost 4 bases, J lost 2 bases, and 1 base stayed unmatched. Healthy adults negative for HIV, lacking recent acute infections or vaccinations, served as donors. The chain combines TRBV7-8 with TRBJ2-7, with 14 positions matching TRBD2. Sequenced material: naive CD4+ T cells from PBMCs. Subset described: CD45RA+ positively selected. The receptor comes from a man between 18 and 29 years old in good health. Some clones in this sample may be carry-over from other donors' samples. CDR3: CASSWGLAGAYEQYF. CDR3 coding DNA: TGTGCCAGCAGCTGGGGACTAGCGGGAGCCTACGAGCAGTACTTC.